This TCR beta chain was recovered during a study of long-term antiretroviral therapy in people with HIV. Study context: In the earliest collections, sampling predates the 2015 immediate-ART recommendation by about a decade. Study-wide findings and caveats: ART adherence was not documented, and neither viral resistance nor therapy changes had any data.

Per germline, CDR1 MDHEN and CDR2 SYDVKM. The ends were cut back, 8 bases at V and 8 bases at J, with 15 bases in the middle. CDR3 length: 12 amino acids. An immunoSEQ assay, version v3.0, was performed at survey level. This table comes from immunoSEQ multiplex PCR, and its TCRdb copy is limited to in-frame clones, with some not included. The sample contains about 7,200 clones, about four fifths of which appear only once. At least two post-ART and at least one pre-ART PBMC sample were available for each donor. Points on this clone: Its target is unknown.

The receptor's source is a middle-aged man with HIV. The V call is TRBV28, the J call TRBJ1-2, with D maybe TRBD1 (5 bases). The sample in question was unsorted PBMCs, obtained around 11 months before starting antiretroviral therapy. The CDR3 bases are TGTGCCAGCGGGGGGATTTTGCGGGGCTACACCTTC. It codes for CASGGILRGYTF.